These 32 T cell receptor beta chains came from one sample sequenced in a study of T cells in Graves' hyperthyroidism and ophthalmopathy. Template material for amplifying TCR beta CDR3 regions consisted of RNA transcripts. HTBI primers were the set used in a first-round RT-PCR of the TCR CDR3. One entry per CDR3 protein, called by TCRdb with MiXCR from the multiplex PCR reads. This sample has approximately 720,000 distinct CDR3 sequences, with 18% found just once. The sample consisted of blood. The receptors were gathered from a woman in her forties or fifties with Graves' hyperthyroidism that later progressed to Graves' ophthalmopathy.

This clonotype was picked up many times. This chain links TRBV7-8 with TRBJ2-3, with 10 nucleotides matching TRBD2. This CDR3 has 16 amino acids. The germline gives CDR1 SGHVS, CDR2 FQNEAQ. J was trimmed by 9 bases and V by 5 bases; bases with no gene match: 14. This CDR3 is CASSPRNSGGSRTQYF. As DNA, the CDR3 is TGTGCCAGCAGCCCACGTAATAGCGGGGGGTCCAGAACGCAGTATTTT.

In nucleotides, the CDR3 is TGCAGTGCTAGAGGTCACCCGGGACAGCCGTACTATGGCTACACCTTC. Amino acid sequence: CSARGHPGQPYYGYTF. The chain joins TRBV20-1 to TRBJ1-2; 7 bases line up with TRBD1. The CDR3 extends over 16 amino acids. Trimming took 1 base from V and 3 from J; bases not matched to a gene: 11. The germline gives CDR1 DFQATT, CDR2 SNEGSKA (reference sequence).

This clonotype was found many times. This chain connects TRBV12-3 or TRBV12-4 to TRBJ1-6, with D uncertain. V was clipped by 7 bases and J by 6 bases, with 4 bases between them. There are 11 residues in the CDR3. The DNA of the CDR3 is TGTGCCAGCATGGGTAATTCACCCCTCCACTTT. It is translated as CASMGNSPLHF.

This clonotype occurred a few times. CDR3 region: CASRDDRGVSGGSPLHF. CDR3 nucleotide sequence: TGTGCCAGCAGAGACGACAGGGGGGTGTCAGGGGGCTCACCCCTCCACTTT. The chain joins TRBV6-1 to TRBJ1-6; 9 bases map to TRBD1. With 6 bases clipped from V and 10 bases from J, the junction kept 16 bases outside the gene matches. Germline CDR1 MNHNS, CDR2 SASEGT. CDR3 length: 17 residues.

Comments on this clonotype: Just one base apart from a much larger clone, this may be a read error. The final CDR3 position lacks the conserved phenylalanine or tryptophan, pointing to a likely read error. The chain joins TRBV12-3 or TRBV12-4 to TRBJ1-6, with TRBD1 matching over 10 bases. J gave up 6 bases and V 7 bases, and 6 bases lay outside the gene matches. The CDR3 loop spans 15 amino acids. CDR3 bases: TGTGCCAGCAAAGGGACAGGGGTTGCTAATTCACCCCTCCACTCT. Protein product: CASKGTGVANSPLHS.

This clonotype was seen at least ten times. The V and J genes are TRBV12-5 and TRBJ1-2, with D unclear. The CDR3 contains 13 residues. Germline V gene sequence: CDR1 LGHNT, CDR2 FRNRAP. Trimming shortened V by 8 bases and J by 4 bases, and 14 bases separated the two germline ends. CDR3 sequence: CASSPLLGYGYTF. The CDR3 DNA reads TGTGCTAGTTCACCCCTTTTGGGCTATGGCTACACCTTC.

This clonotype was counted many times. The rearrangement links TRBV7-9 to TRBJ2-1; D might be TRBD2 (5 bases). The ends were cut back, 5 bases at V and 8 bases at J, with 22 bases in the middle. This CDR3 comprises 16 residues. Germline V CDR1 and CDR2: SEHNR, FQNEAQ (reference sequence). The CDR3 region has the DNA TGTGCCAGCAGCCCCCGGTTTATCCGGACTGTCGATGAGCAGTTCTTC. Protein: CASSPRFIRTVDEQFF.

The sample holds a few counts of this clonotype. This CDR3 reads CASSARGDRGYTF. The DNA for the CDR3 is TGTGCCAGCAGCGCACGGGGAGATCGGGGCTACACCTTC. V usage is TRBV7-9 and J usage is TRBJ1-2; D call uncertain. The CDR3 covers 13 residues. V lost 5 bases to trimming and J lost 8 bases, with 15 bases between them. Germline V gene sequence: CDR1 SEHNR, CDR2 FQNEAQ (reference sequence).

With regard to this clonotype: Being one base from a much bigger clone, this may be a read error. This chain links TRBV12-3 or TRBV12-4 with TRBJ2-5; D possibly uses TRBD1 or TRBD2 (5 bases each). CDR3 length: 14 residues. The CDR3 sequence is CASSLMGTQGTQYF. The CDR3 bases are TGTGCCAGCAGTTTGATGGGGACCCAAGGGACCCAGTACTTC.

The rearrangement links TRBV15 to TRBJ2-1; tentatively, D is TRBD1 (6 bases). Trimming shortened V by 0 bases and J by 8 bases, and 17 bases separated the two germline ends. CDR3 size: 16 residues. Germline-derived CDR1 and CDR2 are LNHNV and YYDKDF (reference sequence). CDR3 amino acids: CATSREGQRSWDEQFF. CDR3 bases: TGTGCCACCAGCAGAGAGGGACAAAGGTCTTGGGATGAGCAGTTCTTC.

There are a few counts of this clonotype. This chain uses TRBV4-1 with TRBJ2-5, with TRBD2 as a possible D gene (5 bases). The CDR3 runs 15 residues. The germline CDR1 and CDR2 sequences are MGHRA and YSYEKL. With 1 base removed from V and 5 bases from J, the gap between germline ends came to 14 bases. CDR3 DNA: TGCGCCAGCAGCCAAGCCCCGGACTTATGGGAGACCCAGTACTTC. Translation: CASSQAPDLWETQYF.

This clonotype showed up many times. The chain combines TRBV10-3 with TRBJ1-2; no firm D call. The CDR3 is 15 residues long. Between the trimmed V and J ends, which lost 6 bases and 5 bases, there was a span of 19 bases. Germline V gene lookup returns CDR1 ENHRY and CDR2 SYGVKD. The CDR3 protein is CAIRGGGLGGYGYTF. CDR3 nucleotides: TGTGCCATCAGGGGCGGTGGCCTGGGAGGATATGGCTACACCTTC.

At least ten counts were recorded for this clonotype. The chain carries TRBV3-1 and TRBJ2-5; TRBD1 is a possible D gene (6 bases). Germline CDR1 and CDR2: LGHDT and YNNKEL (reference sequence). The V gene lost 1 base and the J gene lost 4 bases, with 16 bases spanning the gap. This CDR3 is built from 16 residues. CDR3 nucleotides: TGTGCCAGCAGCCAAGTGGTGGGGGCGTTTTTAGAGACCCAGTACTTC. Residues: CASSQVVGAFLETQYF.

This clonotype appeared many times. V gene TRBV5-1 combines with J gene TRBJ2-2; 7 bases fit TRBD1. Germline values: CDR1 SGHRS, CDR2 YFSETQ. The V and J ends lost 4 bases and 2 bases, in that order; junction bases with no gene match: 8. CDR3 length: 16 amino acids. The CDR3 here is CASSRIGQANTGELFF. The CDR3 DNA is TGCGCCAGCAGCCGCATCGGACAGGCCAACACCGGGGAGCTGTTTTTT.

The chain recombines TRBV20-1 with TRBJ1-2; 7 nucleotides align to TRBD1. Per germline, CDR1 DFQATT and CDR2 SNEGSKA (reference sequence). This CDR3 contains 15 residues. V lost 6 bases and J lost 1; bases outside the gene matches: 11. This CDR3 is CSANDYGTDNYGYTF. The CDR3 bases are TGCAGTGCGAACGACTACGGGACAGATAACTATGGCTACACCTTC.

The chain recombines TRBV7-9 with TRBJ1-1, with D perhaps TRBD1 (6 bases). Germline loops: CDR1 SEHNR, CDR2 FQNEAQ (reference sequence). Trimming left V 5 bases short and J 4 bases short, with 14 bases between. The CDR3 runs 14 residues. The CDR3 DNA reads TGTGCCAGCAGCCAGGGGCCCTGGGCCACTGAAGCTTTCTTT. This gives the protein CASSQGPWATEAFF.

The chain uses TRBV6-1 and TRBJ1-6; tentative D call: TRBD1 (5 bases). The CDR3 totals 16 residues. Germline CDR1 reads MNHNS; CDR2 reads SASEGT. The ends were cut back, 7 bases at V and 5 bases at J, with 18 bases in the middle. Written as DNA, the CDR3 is TGTGCCAGCATCACGAACGGGAGAGGGGATAATTCACCCCTCCACTTT. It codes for CASITNGRGDNSPLHF.

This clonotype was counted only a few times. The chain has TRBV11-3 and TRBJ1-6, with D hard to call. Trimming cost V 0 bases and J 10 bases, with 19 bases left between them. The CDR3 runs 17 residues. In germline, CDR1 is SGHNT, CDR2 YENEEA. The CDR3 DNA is TGTGCCAGCAGCTTAGATAACGGGGAACACATCGGGTCACCCCTCCACTTT. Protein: CASSLDNGEHIGSPLHF.

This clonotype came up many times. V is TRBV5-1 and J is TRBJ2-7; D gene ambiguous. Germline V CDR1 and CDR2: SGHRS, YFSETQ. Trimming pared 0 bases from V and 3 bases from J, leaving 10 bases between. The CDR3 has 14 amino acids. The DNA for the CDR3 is TGCGCCAGCAGCTTGGACCTGGCAAACTACGAGCAGTACTTC. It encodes CASSLDLANYEQYF.

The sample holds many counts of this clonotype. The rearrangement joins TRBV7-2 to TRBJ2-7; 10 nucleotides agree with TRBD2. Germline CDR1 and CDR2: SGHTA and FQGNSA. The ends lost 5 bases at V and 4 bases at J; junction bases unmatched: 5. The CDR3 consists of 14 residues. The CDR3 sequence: CASSESGGAYEQYF. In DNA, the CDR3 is TGTGCCAGCAGCGAAAGCGGGGGGGCTTACGAGCAGTACTTC.

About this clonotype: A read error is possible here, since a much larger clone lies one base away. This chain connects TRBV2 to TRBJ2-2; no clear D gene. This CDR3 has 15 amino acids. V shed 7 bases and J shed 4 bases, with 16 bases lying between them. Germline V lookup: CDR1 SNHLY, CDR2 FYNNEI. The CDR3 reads CASNPVKVSTGELFF. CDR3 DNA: TGTGCCAGCAACCCAGTTAAGGTTTCCACCGGGGAGCTGTTTTTT.

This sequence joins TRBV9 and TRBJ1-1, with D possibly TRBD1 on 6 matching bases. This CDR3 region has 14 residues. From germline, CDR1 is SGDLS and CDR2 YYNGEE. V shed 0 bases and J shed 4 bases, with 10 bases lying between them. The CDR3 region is CASSVDGGGTEAFF. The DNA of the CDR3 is TGTGCCAGCAGCGTAGATGGGGGCGGCACTGAAGCTTTCTTT. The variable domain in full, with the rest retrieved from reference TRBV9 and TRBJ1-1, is DSGVTQTPKHLITATGQRVTLRCSPRSGDLSVYWYQQSLDQGLQFLIQYYNGEERAKGNILERFSAQQFPDLHSELNLSSLELGDSALYFCASSVDGGGTEAFFGQGTRLTVV.

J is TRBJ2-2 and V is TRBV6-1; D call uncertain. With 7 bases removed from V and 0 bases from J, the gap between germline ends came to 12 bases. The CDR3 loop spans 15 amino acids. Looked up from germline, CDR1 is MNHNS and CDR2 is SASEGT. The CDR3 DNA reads TGTGCCAGCAAGAGAGTCGCAGCGAACACCGGGGAGCTGTTTTTT. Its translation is CASKRVAANTGELFF.

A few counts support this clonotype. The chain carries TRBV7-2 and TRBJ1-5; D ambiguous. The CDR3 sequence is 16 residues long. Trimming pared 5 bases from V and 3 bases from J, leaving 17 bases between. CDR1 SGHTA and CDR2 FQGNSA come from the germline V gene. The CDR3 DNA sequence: TGTGCCAGCAGCGAAACCTCCGGGAGAATCAATCAGCCCCAGCATTTT. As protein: CASSETSGRINQPQHF. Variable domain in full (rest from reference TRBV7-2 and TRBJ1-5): GAGVSQSPSNKVTEKGKDVELRCDPISGHTALYWYRQSLGQGLEFLIYFQGNSAPDKSGLPSDRFSAERTGGSVSTLTIQRTQQEDSAVYLCASSETSGRINQPQHFGDGTRLSIL.

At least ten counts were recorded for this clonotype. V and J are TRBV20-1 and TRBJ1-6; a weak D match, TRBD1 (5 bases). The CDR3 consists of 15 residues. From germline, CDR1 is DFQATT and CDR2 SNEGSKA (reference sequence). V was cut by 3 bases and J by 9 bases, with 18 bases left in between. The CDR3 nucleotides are TGCAGTGCTAGGGGGAGGGGAAGCGAGACTTCACCCCTCCACTTT. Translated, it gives CSARGRGSETSPLHF.

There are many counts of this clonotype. CDR3 protein: CASSQRGAGDSPLHF. The CDR3 DNA reads TGTGCCAGCAGCCAACGGGGGGCTGGTGATTCACCCCTCCACTTT. The chain recombines TRBV3-1 with TRBJ1-6; possible D gene TRBD1, 6 bases. V lost 2 bases to trimming and J lost 8 bases, with 13 bases between them. This CDR3 region has 15 residues. CDR1 and CDR2 (germline): LGHDT, YNNKEL (reference sequence).

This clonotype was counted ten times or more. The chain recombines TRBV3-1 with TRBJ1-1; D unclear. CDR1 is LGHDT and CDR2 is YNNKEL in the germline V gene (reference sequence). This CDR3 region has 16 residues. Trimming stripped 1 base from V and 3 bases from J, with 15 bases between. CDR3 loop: CASSQARAVMDTEAFF. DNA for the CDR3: TGTGCCAGCAGCCAAGCCCGAGCTGTAATGGACACTGAAGCTTTCTTT.

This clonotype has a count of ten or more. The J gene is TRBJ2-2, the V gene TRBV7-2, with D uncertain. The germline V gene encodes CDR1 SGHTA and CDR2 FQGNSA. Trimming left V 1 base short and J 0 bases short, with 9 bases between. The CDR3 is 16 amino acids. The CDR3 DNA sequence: TGTGCCAGCAGCTTAGACAGCTATTCGAACACCGGGGAGCTGTTTTTT. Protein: CASSLDSYSNTGELFF.

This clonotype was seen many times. The CDR3 DNA is TGTGCCAGCAGCCGATCGGGACGCCTGACAACAAAAGAGACCCAGTACTTC. Protein product: CASSRSGRLTTKETQYF. The genes are TRBV11-2 and TRBJ2-5; D is perhaps TRBD1 or TRBD2 (5 bases each). This CDR3 is 17 amino acids long. The germline gives CDR1 SGHAT, CDR2 FQNNGV. Trimming pared 5 bases from V and 3 bases from J, leaving 22 bases between. Filled out from reference TRBV11-2 and TRBJ2-5, the complete variable domain reads EAGVAQSPRYKIIEKRQSVAFWCNPISGHATLYWYQQILGQGPKLLIQFQNNGVVDDSQLPKDRFSAERLKGVDSTLKIQPAKLEDSAVYLCASSRSGRLTTKETQYFGPGTRLLVL.

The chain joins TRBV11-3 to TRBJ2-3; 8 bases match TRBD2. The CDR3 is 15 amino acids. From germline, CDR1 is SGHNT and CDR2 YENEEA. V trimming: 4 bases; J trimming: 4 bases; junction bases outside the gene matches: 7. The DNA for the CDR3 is TGTGCCAGCAGCTCGCGGGGGGCGGGGGCAGATACGCAGTATTTT. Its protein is CASSSRGAGADTQYF.

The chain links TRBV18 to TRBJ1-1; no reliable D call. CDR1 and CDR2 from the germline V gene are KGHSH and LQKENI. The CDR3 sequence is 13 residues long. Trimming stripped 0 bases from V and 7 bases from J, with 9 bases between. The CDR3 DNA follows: TGTGCCAGCTCACCACCGGCATATGATGAAGCTTTCTTT. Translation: CASSPPAYDEAFF.

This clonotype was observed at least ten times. The CDR3 region is CASGSTEAFF. In DNA, the CDR3 is TGTGCCAGCGGGAGCACTGAAGCTTTCTTT. This rearrangement joins TRBV12-3 or TRBV12-4 to TRBJ1-1; D call uncertain. This CDR3 region has 10 residues. V shed 8 bases and J shed 4 bases, with 5 bases lying between them.